This is a list of T cell receptor beta chains from one sample in a study of cytomegalovirus exposure and HLA in healthy donors. Generated by immunoSEQ multiplex PCR, the TCRdb table keeps only in-frame clones and is missing some. This listing includes some 150,000 clones. Sequences were obtained from PBMCs. The source is a woman between 18 and 30 years old in good health and CMV-seropositive. CDR3s include the opening cysteine and the closing phenylalanine or tryptophan. D genes are given only for firm matches.

V	J	D	CDR3	DNA
TRBV6-5	TRBJ1-3	NA	CASSNRRGNTIYF	TGTGCCAGCAGCAACAGACGAGGAAACACCATATATTTT
TRBV10-3	TRBJ2-3	NA	CAISGTMTYTDTQYF	TGTGCCATCAGCGGGACAATGACGTACACAGATACGCAGTATTTT
TRBV6-5	TRBJ1-2	NA	CASRGVYGYTF	TGTGCCAGCCGAGGAGTCTATGGCTACACCTTC
TRBV7-3	TRBJ2-1	TRBD1	CASSHRGSINEQFF	TGTGCCAGCAGCCACAGGGGTAGTATCAATGAGCAGTTCTTC
TRBV19	TRBJ2-4	TRBD1	CASSSDRVDIQYF	TGTGCCAGTAGTTCTGACAGGGTAGACATTCAGTACTTC
TRBV5-1	TRBJ2-1	NA	CASSLDSYNEQFF	TGCGCCAGCAGCTTGGACAGTTACAATGAGCAGTTCTTC
TRBV7-9	TRBJ1-4	TRBD1	CASSNGQGTNEKLFF	TGTGCCAGCAGCAACGGACAGGGGACAAATGAAAAACTGTTTTTT
TRBV7-9	TRBJ1-6	NA	CASSPRLRADNSPLHF	TGTGCCAGCAGCCCGAGGTTGCGGGCTGATAATTCACCCCTCCACTTT
TRBV6-5	TRBJ1-2	TRBD1	CASSFTRDRVGGYTF	TGTGCCAGCAGTTTCACCCGGGACAGGGTAGGGGGCTACACCTTC
TRBV14	TRBJ2-2	NA	CASSRQKFTGELFF	TGTGCCAGCAGCCGACAGAAATTCACCGGGGAGCTGTTTTTT
TRBV7-7	TRBJ2-3	NA	CASSLGGRSSTDTQYF	TGTGCCAGCAGCTTAGGGGGGCGATCTAGCACAGATACGCAGTATTTT
TRBV6-4	TRBJ1-4	TRBD1	CASSLPSRGRGMTNEKLFF	TGTGCCAGCAGTCTACCTTCCCGTGGCAGGGGGATGACTAATGAAAAACTGTTTTTT
TRBV5-4	TRBJ1-2	NA	CASSLEPSNYGYTF	TGTGCCAGCAGCTTGGAACCGAGTAACTATGGCTACACCTTC
TRBV29-1	TRBJ1-4	NA	CSVGLRGEKLFF	TGCAGCGTTGGATTAAGGGGAGAAAAACTGTTTTTT
TRBV5-1	TRBJ1-2	NA	CASSLQNYGYTF	TGCGCCAGCAGTCTGCAGAACTATGGCTACACCTTC
TRBV2	TRBJ2-7	NA	CASSSSGVTTEQYF	NA
TRBV7-6	TRBJ2-1	TRBD2	CASSFFAGGYNEQFF	TGTGCCAGCAGCTTTTTCGCGGGGGGTTACAATGAGCAGTTCTTC
TRBV6-6	TRBJ1-2	NA	CASNDRGANYGYTF	TGTGCCAGCAATGACAGAGGAGCTAACTATGGCTACACCTTC
TRBV18	TRBJ2-2	NA	CASSPRGYGTGELFF	TGTGCCAGCTCTCCCAGGGGATATGGCACCGGGGAGCTGTTTTTT
TRBV7-2	TRBJ2-7	NA	CASSSSSYEQYF	TGTGCCAGCAGCTCGAGCTCCTACGAGCAGTACTTC
TRBV6-5	TRBJ1-3	NA	CASSYSASGQGNTIYF	TGTGCCAGCAGTTACTCCGCGTCAGGACAAGGAAACACCATATATTTT
TRBV4-3	TRBJ1-4	NA	CASSQDRIRREKLFF	TGCGCCAGCAGCCAAGATCGCATCCGGAGGGAAAAACTGTTTTTT
TRBV5-1	TRBJ2-7	TRBD1	CASSTGGTGPGQYF	TGCGCCAGCAGCACCGGTGGGACAGGCCCTGGTCAGTACTTC
TRBV2	TRBJ2-5	NA	CASSGEQETQYF	TGTGCCAGCAGTGGGGAGCAAGAGACCCAGTACTTC
TRBV30	TRBJ1-1	NA	CAWSQGTEAFF	TGTGCCTGGAGTCAGGGAACTGAAGCTTTCTTT
TRBV6-1	TRBJ2-7	NA	CASSTAWDNYYEQYF	TGTGCCAGCAGCACTGCATGGGACAACTACTACGAGCAGTACTTC
TRBV6-8	TRBJ1-6	TRBD1	CASSYSRGQLSNSPLHF	TGTGCCAGCAGTTACTCGAGGGGGCAGTTGAGTAATTCACCCCTCCACTTT
TRBV7-9	TRBJ1-1	TRBD1	CASSLAPGGNTEAFF	TGTGCCAGCAGCTTAGCGCCAGGGGGCAACACTGAAGCTTTCTTT
TRBV19	TRBJ1-1	TRBD1	CASSTTGGGNTEAFF	TGTGCCAGTAGTACAACAGGGGGCGGGAACACTGAAGCTTTCTTT
TRBV12-5	TRBJ2-7	NA	CASGLPSGEQYF	TGTGCTAGTGGACTACCCTCGGGCGAGCAGTACTTC
TRBV5-4	TRBJ2-2	TRBD2	CASSLATSARGGELFF	TGTGCCAGCAGCTTGGCGACTAGCGCCAGGGGCGGGGAGCTGTTTTTT
TRBV4-3	TRBJ1-2	TRBD1	CASSRQGTKGYTF	TGCGCCAGCAGCCGACAGGGAACCAAAGGCTACACCTTC
TRBV4-1	TRBJ2-7	TRBD1	CASSQALDRGAYEQYF	TGCGCCAGCAGCCAAGCCCTTGACAGGGGGGCCTACGAGCAGTACTTC
TRBV4-2	TRBJ2-7	TRBD1	CASSQVSGGTYEQYF	TGTGCCAGCAGCCAAGTATCAGGGGGTACCTACGAGCAGTACTTC
TRBV5-1	TRBJ2-7	TRBD2	CASSLDGTRTYEQYF	TGCGCCAGCAGCTTGGATGGGACTAGGACTTACGAGCAGTACTTC
TRBV30	TRBJ2-7	NA	CAWSWDNSYEQYF	TGTGCCTGGAGCTGGGACAACTCCTACGAGCAGTACTTC
TRBV12-5	TRBJ1-5	NA	CASGPDRTHPEPQHF	TGTGCTAGTGGGCCCGACAGGACTCACCCTGAGCCCCAGCATTTT
TRBV6-1	TRBJ1-2	NA	CASSDWGVGGYTF	TGTGCCAGCAGTGATTGGGGAGTTGGCGGCTACACCTTC
TRBV9	TRBJ2-5	TRBD2	CASSSAGVQETQYF	TGTGCCAGCAGCTCTGCGGGGGTTCAAGAGACCCAGTACTTC
TRBV7-2	TRBJ1-1	TRBD1	CASSSGDRVSEAFF	TGTGCCAGCAGCTCCGGGGACAGGGTCTCTGAAGCTTTCTTT
TRBV13	TRBJ2-3	NA	CASSTRDGGTDTQYF	TGTGCCAGCAGCACCAGGGATGGAGGGACAGATACGCAGTATTTT
TRBV11-2	TRBJ2-1	NA	CASSLGPGSPYNEQFF	TGTGCCAGCAGCTTAGGACCCGGGAGCCCCTACAATGAGCAGTTCTTC
TRBV5-1	TRBJ2-1	TRBD2	CASSSQGLAGAPEQFF	TGCGCCAGCAGCTCGCAGGGACTAGCGGGAGCCCCCGAGCAGTTCTTC
TRBV5-1	TRBJ2-1	TRBD2	CASSFGGVYNEQFF	TGCGCCAGCAGCTTTGGGGGGGTCTACAATGAGCAGTTCTTC
TRBV4-2	TRBJ2-1	TRBD2	CASSQDGGVGEQFF	TGTGCCAGCAGCCAAGACGGGGGGGTCGGTGAGCAGTTCTTC
TRBV4-2	TRBJ2-7	NA	CASSQERWAGARYF	TGTGCCAGCAGCCAAGAAAGATGGGCGGGGGCGCGGTACTTC
TRBV6-5	TRBJ2-7	TRBD2	CASTSGARYEQYF	TGTGCCAGCACTAGCGGGGCCCGGTACGAGCAGTACTTC
TRBV27	TRBJ2-7	TRBD2	CASSSPGLAGGPSYEQYF	TGTGCCAGCAGTTCCCCCGGACTAGCGGGAGGGCCGTCCTACGAGCAGTACTTC
TRBV7-9	TRBJ1-1	NA	CASSKPGSRTEAFF	TGTGCCAGCAGCAAACCAGGTTCTCGGACTGAAGCTTTCTTT
TRBV11-2	TRBJ2-5	TRBD2	CASSFRFGRLAGEEETQYF	TGTGCCAGCAGCTTTCGATTCGGTAGACTAGCGGGAGAGGAAGAGACCCAGTACTTC
TRBV7-9	TRBJ2-5	NA	CASSSLAVRFGETQYF	TGTGCCAGCAGCTCATTAGCGGTGCGCTTTGGAGAGACCCAGTACTTC
TRBV18	TRBJ2-5	NA	CASSPPLSLETQYF	TGTGCCAGCTCACCACCTCTTAGCTTGGAGACCCAGTACTTC
TRBV29-1	TRBJ2-3	TRBD1	CSVDDRGKDTQYF	TGCAGCGTTGATGACAGGGGGAAGGATACGCAGTATTTT
TRBV4-1	TRBJ1-1	NA	CASSQEGWVSNTEAFF	TGCGCCAGCAGCCAAGAGGGCTGGGTATCAAACACTGAAGCTTTCTTT
TRBV2	TRBJ2-1	TRBD2	CASLAGVPNEQFF	TGTGCCAGTCTAGCGGGAGTGCCCAATGAGCAGTTCTTC
TRBV15	TRBJ1-2	TRBD1	CATSRDLEGTGDGYTF	TGTGCCACCAGCAGAGATCTGGAGGGGACAGGGGATGGCTACACCTTC
TRBV6-5	TRBJ1-1	NA	CASSPTGGNTEAFF	TGTGCCAGCAGTCCAACAGGCGGGAACACTGAAGCTTTCTTT
TRBV25-1	TRBJ2-7	NA	CASSEGGRYEQYF	TGTGCCAGCAGTGAAGGTGGCCGCTACGAGCAGTACTTC
TRBV15	TRBJ2-5	TRBD2	CATSRGLAGEQETQYF	TGTGCCACCAGCAGGGGACTAGCGGGAGAGCAAGAGACCCAGTACTTC
TRBV6-1	TRBJ1-5	NA	CASSEEQFSNQPQHF	TGTGCCAGCAGTGAAGAACAGTTTAGCAATCAGCCCCAGCATTTT